This T cell receptor (beta chain) was identified in a study of human T cells and chemical hapten exposure. Overall study context: It was small differences in pooled library volume that mainly caused per-sample TCR yields to vary. Study-level points and caveats: TCRs at a frequency above 1 in 1000 stayed unchanged with DPC sensitization.

As the library was built, unique molecular identifiers were attached to individual cDNA molecules. Original analysis: Per-sample TCR counts ranged from about 23,224 to 750,000, median about 90,000. TCRdb recomputed calls from the reads with MiXCR, one row per CDR3 protein. TCRdb's processing, not the authors' own work, is the source of the V and J calls. The sample has about 120,000 distinct CDR3 sequences, more than 8.5% seen once. About this clonotype: Antigen specificity is unknown.

The CDR3 is made up of 14 amino acids. The trim removed 0 bases at V and 6 bases at J, leaving 5 bases unmatched. The germline gives CDR1 SGHDT, CDR2 YYEEEE. The starting material, unfractionated whole blood, was used for total RNA extraction. The sequencing input was whole blood. The V call is TRBV5-6, the J call TRBJ1-2, with TRBD1 identical over 7 bases. This receptor was taken from a human donor in good health. Some clones in this sample may be carry-over from other donors' samples. CDR3 nucleotide sequence: TGTGCCAGCAGCTTGGGAGGACAGGATCATGGCTACACCTTC. Its protein product is CASSLGGQDHGYTF.